This entry is about one T cell receptor (beta chain). Repertoires were generated with immunoSEQ multiplex PCR, while TCRdb's copy carries only in-frame clones and drops some. Altogether about 360,000 clones are present, 80% to 90% being singletons, with the ten largest covering about 7.6%. This sample is drawn from a study of blood T cell repertoires in COVID-19. V lost 6 bases to trimming and J lost 5 bases, with 4 bases between them. There are 11 residues in the CDR3. Germline V lookup: CDR1 KGHDR, CDR2 SFDVKD. The sample taken for sequencing was peripheral blood. The receptor's source is a woman aged 55-70 years with COVID-19, enrolled during active disease. The chain uses TRBV24-1 and TRBJ2-1; D not certain. The CDR3 DNA follows: TGTGCCACCAGTCTCCACAATGAGCAGTTCTTC. Translating it yields CATSLHNEQFF.